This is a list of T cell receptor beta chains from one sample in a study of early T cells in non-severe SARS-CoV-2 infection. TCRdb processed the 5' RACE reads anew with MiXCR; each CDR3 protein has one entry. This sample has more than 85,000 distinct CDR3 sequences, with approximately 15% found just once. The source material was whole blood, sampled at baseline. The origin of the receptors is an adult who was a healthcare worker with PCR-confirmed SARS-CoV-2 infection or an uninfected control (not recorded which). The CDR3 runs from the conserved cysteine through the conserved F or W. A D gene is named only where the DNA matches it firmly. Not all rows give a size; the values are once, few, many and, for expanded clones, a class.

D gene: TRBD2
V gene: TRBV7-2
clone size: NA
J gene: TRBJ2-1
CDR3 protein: CASSPVRGRGNEQFF
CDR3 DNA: TGTGCCAGCAGCCCTGTCCGCGGGAGGGGCAATGAGCAGTTCTTC

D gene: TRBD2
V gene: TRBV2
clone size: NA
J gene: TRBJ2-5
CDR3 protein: CARDRVAGVETQYF
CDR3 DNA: TGTGCCAGAGATCGAGTAGCGGGAGTAGAGACCCAGTACTTC

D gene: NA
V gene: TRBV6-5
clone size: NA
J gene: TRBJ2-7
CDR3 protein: CASSYSELDNSYEQYF
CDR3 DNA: TGTGCCAGCAGTTACTCGGAGCTAGATAACTCCTACGAGCAGTACTTC

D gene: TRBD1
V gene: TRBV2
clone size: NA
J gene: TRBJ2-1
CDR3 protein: CASSGQGYEQFF
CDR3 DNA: TGTGCCAGCAGCGGACAGGGCTATGAGCAGTTCTTC

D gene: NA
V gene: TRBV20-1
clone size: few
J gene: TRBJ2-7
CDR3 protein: CSASLIGYEQYF
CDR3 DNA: TGCAGTGCTAGCCTCATTGGCTACGAGCAGTACTTC

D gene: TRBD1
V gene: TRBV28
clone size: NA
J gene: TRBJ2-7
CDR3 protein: CASSFPGQGPYEQYF
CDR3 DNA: TGTGCCAGCAGTTTTCCGGGACAGGGTCCCTACGAGCAGTACTTC

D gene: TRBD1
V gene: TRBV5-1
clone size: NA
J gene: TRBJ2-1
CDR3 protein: CASSWRDRAPNEQFF
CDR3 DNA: TGCGCCAGCAGCTGGCGGGACAGGGCCCCAAATGAGCAGTTCTTC

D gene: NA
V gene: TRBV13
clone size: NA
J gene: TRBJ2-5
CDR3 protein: CASSSGTLEETQYF
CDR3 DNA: TGTGCCAGCAGCTCCGGGACACTTGAAGAGACCCAGTACTTC

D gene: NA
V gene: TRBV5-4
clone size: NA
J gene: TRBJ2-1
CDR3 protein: CASSPRGLAISANEQFF
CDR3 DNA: TGTGCCAGCAGCCCTAGGGGGTTGGCTATATCCGCCAATGAGCAGTTCTTC

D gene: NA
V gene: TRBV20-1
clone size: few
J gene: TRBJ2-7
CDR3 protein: CSASDGGAAYEQYF
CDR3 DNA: TGCAGTGCTAGTGATGGAGGCGCGGCGTACGAGCAGTACTTC

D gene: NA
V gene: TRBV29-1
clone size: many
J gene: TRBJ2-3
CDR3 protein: CSVEDRFRGTTDTQYF
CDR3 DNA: TGCAGCGTTGAAGATCGGTTCAGGGGCACGACAGATACGCAGTATTTT

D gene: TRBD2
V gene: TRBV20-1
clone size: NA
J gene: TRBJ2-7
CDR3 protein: CSALTSGSPHLEQYF
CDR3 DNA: TGCAGTGCTTTGACTAGCGGGAGTCCCCATCTCGAGCAGTACTTC

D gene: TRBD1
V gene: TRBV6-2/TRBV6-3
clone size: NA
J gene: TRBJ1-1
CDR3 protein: CASSYTDRETEAFF
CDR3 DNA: TGTGCCAGCAGTTACACGGACAGGGAAACTGAAGCTTTCTTT